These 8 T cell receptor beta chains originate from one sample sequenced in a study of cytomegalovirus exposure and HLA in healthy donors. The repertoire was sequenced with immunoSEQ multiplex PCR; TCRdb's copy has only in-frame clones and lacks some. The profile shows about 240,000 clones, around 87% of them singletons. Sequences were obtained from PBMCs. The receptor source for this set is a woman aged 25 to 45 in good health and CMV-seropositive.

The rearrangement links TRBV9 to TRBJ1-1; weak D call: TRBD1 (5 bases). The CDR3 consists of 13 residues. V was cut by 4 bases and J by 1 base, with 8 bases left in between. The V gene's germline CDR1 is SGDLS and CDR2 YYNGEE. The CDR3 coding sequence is TGTGCCAGCAGCCCAGGACAGAACACTGAAGCTTTCTTT. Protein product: CASSPGQNTEAFF.

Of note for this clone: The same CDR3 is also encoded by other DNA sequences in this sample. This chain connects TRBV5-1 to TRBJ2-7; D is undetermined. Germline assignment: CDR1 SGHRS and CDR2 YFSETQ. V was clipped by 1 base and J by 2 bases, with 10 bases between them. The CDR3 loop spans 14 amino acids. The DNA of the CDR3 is TGCGCCAGCAGCTTGATACCGGGTCCCTACGAGCAGTACTTC. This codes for CASSLIPGPYEQYF. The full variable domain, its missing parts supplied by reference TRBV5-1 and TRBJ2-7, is KAGVTQTPRYLIKTRGQQVTLSCSPISGHRSVSWYQQTPGQGLQFLFEYFSETQRNKGNFPGRFSGRQFSNSRSEMNVSTLELGDSALYLCASSLIPGPYEQYFGPGTRLTVT.

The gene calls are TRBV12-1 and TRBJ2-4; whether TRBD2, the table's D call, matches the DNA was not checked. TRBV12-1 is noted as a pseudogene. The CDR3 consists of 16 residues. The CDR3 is CASSFAQVGRRNIQYF. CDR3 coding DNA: TGTGCCAGCAGCTTTGCGCAGGTCGGGAGGAGGAACATTCAGTACTTC.

The CDR3 here is CASSLTGGAYEQYF. The DNA of the CDR3 is TGTGCCAGCAGTCTAACAGGGGGGGCCTACGAGCAGTACTTC. The rearrangement links TRBV6-5 to TRBJ2-7; a weak D match, TRBD1 (8 bases). The V gene lost 5 bases and the J gene lost 2 bases, with 13 bases spanning the gap. In germline, CDR1 is MNHEY, CDR2 SVGAGI. CDR3 size: 14 residues.

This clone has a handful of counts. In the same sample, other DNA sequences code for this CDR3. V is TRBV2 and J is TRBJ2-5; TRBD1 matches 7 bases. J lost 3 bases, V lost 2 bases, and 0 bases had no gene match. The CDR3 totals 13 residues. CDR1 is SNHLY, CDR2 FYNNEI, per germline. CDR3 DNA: TGTGCCAGCAGTGAACAGGGGGAAGAGACCCAGTACTTC. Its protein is CASSEQGEETQYF.

This CDR3 is CASRTGDNTEAFF. The CDR3 nucleotides read TGTGCCAGTAGGACAGGGGATAACACTGAAGCTTTCTTT. The V call is TRBV27, the J call TRBJ1-1; TRBD1 aligns across 9 bases. The CDR3 runs 13 residues. The germline gives CDR1 MNHEY, CDR2 SMNVEV (reference sequence). V shed 9 bases, J shed 2 bases, and the junction held 4 bases outside the gene matches.

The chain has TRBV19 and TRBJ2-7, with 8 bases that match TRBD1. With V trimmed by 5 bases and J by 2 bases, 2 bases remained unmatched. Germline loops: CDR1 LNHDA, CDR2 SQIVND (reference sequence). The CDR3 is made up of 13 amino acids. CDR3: CASSPGGPYEQYF. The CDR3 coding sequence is TGTGCCAGTAGTCCAGGGGGCCCCTACGAGCAGTACTTC.

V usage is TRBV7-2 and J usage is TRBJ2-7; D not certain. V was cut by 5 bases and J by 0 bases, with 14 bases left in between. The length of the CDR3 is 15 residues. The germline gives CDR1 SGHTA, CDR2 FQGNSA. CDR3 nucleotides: TGTGCCAGCAGCCTCGACCCGAGGAGCTCCTACGAGCAGTACTTC. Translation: CASSLDPRSSYEQYF.